The source of this TCR beta chain is a study of CD8 T cells in ankylosing spondylitis. Findings and limits, study-wide: It was reported that disease-linked clones were significantly enriched in matched ankylosing spondylitis synovial fluid. In ankylosing spondylitis blood, a motif of eight highly homologous TCR beta variants appeared characteristic. Some of these motif variants have turned up before, in reports on reactive arthritis synovial fluid and blood.

The V end was cut by 8 bases, the J end by 5 bases, with 13 bases between. This CDR3 has 12 residues. This clonotype was seen at least ten times. Antigen: not known. Preparation of TCR beta libraries was done by quantitative 5'-RACE with molecular barcodes. TCRdb itself ran the 5' RACE reads through MiXCR, one entry per CDR3 protein. This table holds some 92,000 distinct CDR3 sequences, around 26% found once. The TCR originated in a male donor with ankylosing spondylitis or in good health (not recorded which). The rearrangement joins TRBV12-3 or TRBV12-4 to TRBJ2-7; D not certain. The sequenced sample was blood, either unsorted or a sorted T cell fraction (not recorded which). The CDR3 DNA sequence: TGTGCCAGCGCCCCCTACGGCAACGAGCAGTACTTC. As protein: CASAPYGNEQYF.